The 21 T cell receptor beta chains reported below all come from one sample, sequenced in a study of T cells in Graves' hyperthyroidism and ophthalmopathy (dated by TCRdb to between 2018 and 2020). The library was made by multiplex PCR. Reads for this sample came from an Illumina HiSeq 2000. Amplification of TCR beta CDR3 regions was carried out from RNA transcripts. The TCR CDR3 was subjected to a first round of RT-PCR using the HTBI primer set and the Qiagen OneStep RT-PCR kit. TCRdb's own reprocessing of the public reads used fastp at Q25 and MiXCR and kept productive beta chains. Entries are consolidated by CDR3 protein sequence, retaining the most common genes and DNA. In all, the sample holds roughly 350,000 distinct CDR3 sequences, and roughly 13% of those were seen once. The ten largest clones capture roughly 25% of the sample. The sequenced sample was blood. The receptors were gathered from a woman aged 30 to 39 with Graves' hyperthyroidism.

In its sample, this clonotype was seen many times. The chain has TRBV7-9 and TRBJ2-6, with TRBD1 identical over 7 bases. The CDR3 runs 20 residues. Germline V gene data show CDR1 as SEHNR and CDR2 as FQNEAQ (reference sequence). The V and J ends lost 0 bases and 0 bases, in that order; junction bases with no gene match: 11. CDR3 bases: TGTGCCAGCAGCTTAGCTGTCGGGGACAGTTTTAGCTCTGGGGCCAACGTCCTGACTTTC. Protein: CASSLAVGDSFSSGANVLTF.

This clonotype was seen only a few times. A clone one base away is much larger, so this may be a read error. V usage is TRBV10-3 and J usage is TRBJ2-3; D not certain. Germline V gene sequence: CDR1 ENHRY, CDR2 SYGVKD. V lost 3 bases, J lost 6 bases, and 4 bases lay in between. The CDR3 is 11 residues long. CDR3 loop: CAISEADTQYF. CDR3 DNA: TGTGCCATCAGTGAAGCCGATACGCAGTATTTT.

The genes are TRBV20-1 and TRBJ2-7; TRBD2 matches 7 bases. This CDR3 comprises 14 residues. From germline, CDR1 is DFQATT and CDR2 SNEGSKA (reference sequence). J lost 2 bases, V lost 6 bases, and 10 bases had no gene match. CDR3: CSAIGRERPYEQYF. CDR3 sequence (DNA): TGCAGTGCGATAGGGCGGGAGAGACCCTACGAGCAGTACTTC.

The chain employs TRBV11-2 and TRBJ2-2; 12 bases agree with TRBD2. The CDR3 runs 16 residues. Germline V gene sequence: CDR1 SGHAT, CDR2 FQNNGV. Trimming took 6 bases from V and 3 from J; bases not matched to a gene: 5. The CDR3 sequence is CASRRLAGDHTGELFF. As DNA, the CDR3 is TGTGCCAGCAGACGACTAGCGGGAGATCACACCGGGGAGCTGTTTTTT.

This clonotype was counted many times. The chain couples TRBV7-3 to TRBJ2-7; no firm D call. Germline V gene sequence: CDR1 SGHTA, CDR2 FQGTGA. Deletions cut 5 bases from V and 0 bases from J, with 11 bases between. The CDR3 consists of 14 residues. Here the CDR3 DNA reads TGTGCCAGCAGCCGCCAGACACTCTCCTACGAGCAGTACTTC. This codes for CASSRQTLSYEQYF.

There are a few counts of this clonotype. The chain couples TRBV7-2 to TRBJ2-3; 9 bases match TRBD2. Germline assignment: CDR1 SGHTA and CDR2 FQGNSA. The trim removed 2 bases at V and 1 base at J, leaving 4 bases unmatched. This CDR3 is built from 16 residues. The CDR3 nucleotides are TGTGCCAGCAGCTTACGGAGGACTAGCGGCACAGATACGCAGTATTTT. Residues: CASSLRRTSGTDTQYF. Variable domain in full (rest from reference TRBV7-2 and TRBJ2-3): GAGVSQSPSNKVTEKGKDVELRCDPISGHTALYWYRQSLGQGLEFLIYFQGNSAPDKSGLPSDRFSAERTGGSVSTLTIQRTQQEDSAVYLCASSLRRTSGTDTQYFGPGTRLTVL.

The V gene is TRBV3-1, the J gene TRBJ2-2; 11 bases align to TRBD1. The length of the CDR3 is 16 residues. Germline V CDR1 and CDR2: LGHDT, YNNKEL (reference sequence). V lost 6 bases, J lost 9 bases, and 12 bases stayed unmatched. DNA of the CDR3: TGTGCCAGCAGTCTAAGGACAGGGGGCGGATACCGGGAGCTGTTTTTT. Translating it yields CASSLRTGGGYRELFF.

This rearrangement joins TRBV7-2 to TRBJ1-4; D gene unclear. This CDR3 is 14 amino acids long. Trimming left V 3 bases short and J 4 bases short, with 9 bases between. Looked up from germline, CDR1 is SGHTA and CDR2 is FQGNSA. The CDR3 spells CASSFHALNEKLFF. The CDR3 nucleotides read TGTGCCAGCAGCTTCCACGCCCTTAATGAAAAACTGTTTTTT. Supplemented by reference TRBV7-2 and TRBJ1-4, the full variable domain reads GAGVSQSPSNKVTEKGKDVELRCDPISGHTALYWYRQSLGQGLEFLIYFQGNSAPDKSGLPSDRFSAERTGGSVSTLTIQRTQQEDSAVYLCASSFHALNEKLFFGSGTQLSVL.

This clonotype was counted ten times or more. This rearrangement joins TRBV29-1 to TRBJ1-2, with 7 bases identical to TRBD1. The V segment lost 5 bases and the J segment 8 bases; nucleotides outside the gene matches: 8. Germline CDR1 and CDR2: SQVTM and ANQGSEA. The CDR3 sequence is 12 residues long. The CDR3 DNA follows: TGCAGCGTTAAAACAGGGGCTCGGGGCTACACCTTC. This translates into CSVKTGARGYTF. Full variable domain (rest looked up from reference TRBV29-1 and TRBJ1-2): SAVISQKPSRDICQRGTSLTIQCQVDSQVTMMFWYRQQPGQSLTLIATANQGSEATYESGFVIDKFPISRPNLTFSTLTVSNMSPEDSSIYLCSVKTGARGYTFGSGTRLTVV.

This clonotype appeared a few times. The CDR3 nucleotides read TGTGCCAGCAGCCCCGGCGGGGGGTCTGAAGCTTTCTTT. It specifies CASSPGGGSEAFF. The V and J genes are TRBV9 and TRBJ1-1, with D perhaps matching TRBD1 (5 bases). This CDR3 spans 13 amino acids. Deletions cut 4 bases from V and 6 bases from J, with 13 bases between. CDR1 and CDR2 (germline): SGDLS, YYNGEE.

There are a few counts of this clonotype. The chain employs TRBV5-1 and TRBJ2-7; 8 positions match TRBD2. The trim removed 0 bases at V and 7 bases at J, leaving 3 bases unmatched. Germline-derived CDR1 and CDR2 are SGHRS and YFSETQ. This CDR3 region has 13 residues. The CDR3 DNA follows: TGCGCCAGCAGCTTGGTTTTAGCGGGAGAGCAGTACTTC. It is translated as CASSLVLAGEQYF. The full variable domain, its missing parts supplied by reference TRBV5-1 and TRBJ2-7, is KAGVTQTPRYLIKTRGQQVTLSCSPISGHRSVSWYQQTPGQGLQFLFEYFSETQRNKGNFPGRFSGRQFSNSRSEMNVSTLELGDSALYLCASSLVLAGEQYFGPGTRLTVT.

There are many counts of this clonotype. V is TRBV12-3 or TRBV12-4 and J is TRBJ2-7; 7 bases align to TRBD2. The trim removed 1 base at V and 2 bases at J, leaving 5 bases unmatched. This CDR3 contains 15 residues. The CDR3 sequence is CASSLGLADTYEQYF. Written as DNA, the CDR3 is TGTGCCAGCAGTTTAGGGCTAGCGGACACCTACGAGCAGTACTTC.

V usage is TRBV6-5 and J usage is TRBJ1-6, with TRBD1 matching over 9 bases. Trimming cost V 0 bases and J 0 bases; bases outside gene matches: 3. The CDR3 consists of 18 residues. The germline gives CDR1 MNHEY, CDR2 SVGAGI. The CDR3 sequence: CASSYSGQGSSYNSPLHF. CDR3 nucleotide sequence: TGTGCCAGCAGTTACTCAGGACAGGGGAGCTCCTATAATTCACCCCTCCACTTT.

This clonotype has a handful of counts. The chain employs TRBV20-1 and TRBJ2-7; D perhaps matches TRBD2 (6 bases). The CDR3 is 16 amino acids. V dropped 2 bases and J dropped 0 bases, with 17 bases sitting between them. The V gene's germline CDR1 is DFQATT and CDR2 SNEGSKA (reference sequence). CDR3 nucleotide sequence: TGCAGTGCTAGACTTATGCGGGGTTTCAGCTCCTACGAGCAGTACTTC. Its translation: CSARLMRGFSSYEQYF.

The rearrangement joins TRBV25-1 to TRBJ2-7; the match to TRBD1 covers 7 bases. From germline, CDR1 is MGHDK and CDR2 SYGVNS. CDR3 length: 11 residues. The V and J ends lost 6 bases and 9 bases, in that order; junction bases with no gene match: 5. Here the CDR3 reads CASRGGLWQYF. CDR3 coding DNA: TGTGCCAGCAGAGGGGGCTTGTGGCAGTACTTC.

At least ten counts were recorded for this clonotype. The gene calls are TRBV28 and TRBJ1-4; possible D gene TRBD1, 5 bases. Germline loops: CDR1 MDHEN, CDR2 SYDVKM. The germline V and J ends were trimmed by 6 bases and 7 bases, with 15 bases remaining between them. This CDR3 is 14 amino acids long. This chain's CDR3 is CASSPGLKGEKLFF. The CDR3 DNA is TGTGCCAGCAGCCCAGGGCTCAAAGGTGAAAAACTGTTTTTT.

The chain is built from TRBV4-3 and TRBJ1-5, with 7 bases fitting TRBD1. The V gene's germline CDR1 is LGHNA and CDR2 YSLEER. The CDR3 has 14 residues. V was clipped by 4 bases and J by 6 bases; unmatched bases: 6. The CDR3 protein is CASSRSRGFQPQHF. DNA for the CDR3: TGCGCCAGCAGCCGGAGCAGGGGGTTTCAGCCCCAGCATTTT.

The gene calls are TRBV15 and TRBJ2-5, with TRBD2 matching 8 bases. Trimming took 0 bases from V and 6 from J; bases not matched to a gene: 3. Per the germline V gene, CDR1 is LNHNV and CDR2 is YYDKDF (reference sequence). The CDR3 is 14 amino acids. The CDR3 DNA reads TGTGCCACCAGCAGAGATCGGGGGGGGAAGACCCAGTACTTC. Its translation: CATSRDRGGKTQYF. Drawing the rest from reference TRBV15 and TRBJ2-5, the complete variable domain is DAMVIQNPRYQVTQFGKPVTLSCSQTLNHNVMYWYQQKSSQAPKLLFHYYDKDFNNEADTPDNFQSRRPNTSFCFLDIRSPGLGDTAMYLCATSRDRGGKTQYFGPGTRLLVL.

There are many counts of this clonotype. The chain joins TRBV5-5 to TRBJ1-2; D gene ambiguous. The germline gives CDR1 SGHKS, CDR2 YYEKEE (reference sequence). The CDR3 extends over 14 amino acids. The V end was cut by 0 bases, the J end by 2 bases, with 8 bases between. The CDR3 reads CASSLAGPNYGYTF. CDR3 DNA sequence: TGTGCCAGCAGCTTGGCCGGGCCCAACTATGGCTACACCTTC.

This clonotype was observed a few times. The V call is TRBV20-1, the J call TRBJ1-5; 12 bases align to TRBD1. Germline lookup yields CDR1 DFQATT and CDR2 SNEGSKA (reference sequence). The trim removed 3 bases at V and 6 bases at J, leaving 9 bases unmatched. The CDR3 consists of 16 residues. CDR3 DNA sequence: TGCAGTGCTAGTTTTCCCGGGACAGGGGGCATTCAGCCCCAGCATTTT. Amino acids: CSASFPGTGGIQPQHF.

The chain employs TRBV4-3 and TRBJ1-6, with a possible D match to TRBD1 (6 bases). Trimming took 0 bases from V and 9 from J, leaving 15 bases between them. The CDR3 extends over 16 amino acids. CDR1 is LGHNA and CDR2 is YSLEER in the germline V gene. The CDR3: CASSQEEAGAFSPLHF. In DNA form, the CDR3 reads TGCGCCAGCAGCCAAGAAGAGGCAGGGGCATTTTCACCCCTCCACTTT.